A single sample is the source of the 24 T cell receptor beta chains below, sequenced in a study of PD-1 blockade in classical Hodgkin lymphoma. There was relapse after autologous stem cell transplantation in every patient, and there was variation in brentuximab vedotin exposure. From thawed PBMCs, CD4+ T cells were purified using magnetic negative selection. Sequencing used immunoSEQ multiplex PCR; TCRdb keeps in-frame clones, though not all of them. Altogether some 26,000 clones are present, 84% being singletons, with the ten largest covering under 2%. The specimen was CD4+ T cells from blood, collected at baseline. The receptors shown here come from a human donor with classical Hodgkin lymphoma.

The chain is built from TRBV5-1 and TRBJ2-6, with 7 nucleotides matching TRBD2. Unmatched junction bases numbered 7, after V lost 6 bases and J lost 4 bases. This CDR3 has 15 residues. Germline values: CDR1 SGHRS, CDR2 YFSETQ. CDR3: CASNLGGLGANVLTF. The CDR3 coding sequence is TGCGCCAGCAATTTGGGAGGGTTGGGGGCCAACGTCCTGACTTTC.

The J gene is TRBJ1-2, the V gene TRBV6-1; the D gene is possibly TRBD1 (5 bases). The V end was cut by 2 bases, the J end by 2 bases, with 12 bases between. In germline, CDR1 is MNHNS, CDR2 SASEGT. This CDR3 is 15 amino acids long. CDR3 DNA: TGTGCCAGCAGTGAACAATCCCGGACAAACTATGGCTACACCTTC. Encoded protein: CASSEQSRTNYGYTF.

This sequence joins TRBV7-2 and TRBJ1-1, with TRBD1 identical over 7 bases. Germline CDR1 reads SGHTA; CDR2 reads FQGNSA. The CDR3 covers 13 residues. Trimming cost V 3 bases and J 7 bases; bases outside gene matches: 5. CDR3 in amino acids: CASSFKDRYEAFF. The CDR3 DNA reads TGTGCCAGCAGCTTCAAGGACAGGTATGAAGCTTTCTTT.

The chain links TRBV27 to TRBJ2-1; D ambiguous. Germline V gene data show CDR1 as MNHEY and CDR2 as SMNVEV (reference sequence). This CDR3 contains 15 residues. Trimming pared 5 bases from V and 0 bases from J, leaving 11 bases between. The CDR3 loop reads CASSLHRSSYNEQFF. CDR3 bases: TGTGCCAGCAGTCTCCACAGAAGCTCCTACAATGAGCAGTTCTTC.

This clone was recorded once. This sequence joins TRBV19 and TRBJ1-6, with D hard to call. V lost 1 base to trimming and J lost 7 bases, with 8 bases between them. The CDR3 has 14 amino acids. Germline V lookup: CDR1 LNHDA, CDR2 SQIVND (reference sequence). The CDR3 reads CASSIARENSPLHF. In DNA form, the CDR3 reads TGTGCCAGTAGTATAGCCCGGGAAAATTCACCCCTCCACTTT. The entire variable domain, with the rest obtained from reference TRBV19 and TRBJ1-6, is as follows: DGGITQSPKYLFRKEGQNVTLSCEQNLNHDAMYWYRQDPGQGLRLIYYSQIVNDFQKGDIAEGYSVSREKKESFPLTVTSAQKNPTAFYLCASSIARENSPLHFGNGTRLTVT.

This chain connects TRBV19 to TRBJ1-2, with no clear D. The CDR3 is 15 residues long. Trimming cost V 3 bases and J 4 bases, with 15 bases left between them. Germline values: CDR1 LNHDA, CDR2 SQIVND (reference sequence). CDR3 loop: CASSISVRTIYGYTF. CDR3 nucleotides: TGTGCCAGTAGTATTTCTGTTCGGACTATCTATGGCTACACCTTC.

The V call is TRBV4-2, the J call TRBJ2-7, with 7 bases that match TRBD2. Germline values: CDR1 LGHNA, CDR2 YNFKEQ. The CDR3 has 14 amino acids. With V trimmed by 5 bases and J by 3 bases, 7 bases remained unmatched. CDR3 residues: CASSWEGRGYEQYF. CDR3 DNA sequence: TGTGCCAGCAGCTGGGAGGGAAGAGGCTACGAGCAGTACTTC.

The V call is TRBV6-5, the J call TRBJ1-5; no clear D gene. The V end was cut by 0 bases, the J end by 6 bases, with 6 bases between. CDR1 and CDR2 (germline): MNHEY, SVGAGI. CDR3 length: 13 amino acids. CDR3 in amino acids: CASSYSIAQPQHF. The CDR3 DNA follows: TGTGCCAGCAGTTACTCGATTGCTCAGCCCCAGCATTTT.

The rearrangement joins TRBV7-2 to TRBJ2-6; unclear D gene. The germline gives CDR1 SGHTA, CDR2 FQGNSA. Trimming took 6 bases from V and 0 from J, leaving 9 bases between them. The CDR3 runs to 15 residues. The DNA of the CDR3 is TGTGCCAGCAGTTTTAAAAGCTCTGGGGCCAACGTCCTGACTTTC. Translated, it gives CASSFKSSGANVLTF.

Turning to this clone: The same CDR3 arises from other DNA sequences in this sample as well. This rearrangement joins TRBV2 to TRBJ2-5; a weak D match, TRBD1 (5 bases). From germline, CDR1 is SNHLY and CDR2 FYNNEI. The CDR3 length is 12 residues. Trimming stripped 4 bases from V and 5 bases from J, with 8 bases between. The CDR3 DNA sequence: TGTGCCAGCAGTGGGGGCGCCGAGACCCAGTACTTC. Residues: CASSGGAETQYF.

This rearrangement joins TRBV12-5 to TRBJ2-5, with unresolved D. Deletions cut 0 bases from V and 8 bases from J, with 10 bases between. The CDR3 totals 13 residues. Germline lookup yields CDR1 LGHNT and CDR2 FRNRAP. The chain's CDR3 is CASGLVLIGTQYF. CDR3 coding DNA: TGTGCTAGTGGTTTGGTACTAATTGGTACCCAGTACTTC.

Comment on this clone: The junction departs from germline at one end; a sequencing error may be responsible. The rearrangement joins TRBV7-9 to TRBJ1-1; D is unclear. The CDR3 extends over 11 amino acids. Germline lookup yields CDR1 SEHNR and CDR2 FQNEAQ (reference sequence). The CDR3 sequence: CASSLNIEAFF. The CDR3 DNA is TGTGCCAGCAGCTTAAACATTGAAGCTTTCTTT.

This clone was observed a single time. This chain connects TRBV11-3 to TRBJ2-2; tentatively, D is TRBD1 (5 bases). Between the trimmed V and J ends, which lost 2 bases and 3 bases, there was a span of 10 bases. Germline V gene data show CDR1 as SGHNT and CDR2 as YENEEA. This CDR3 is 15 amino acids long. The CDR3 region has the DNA TGTGCCAGCAGCTTATTAGGGGCAGACACCGGGGAGCTGTTTTTT. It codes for CASSLLGADTGELFF. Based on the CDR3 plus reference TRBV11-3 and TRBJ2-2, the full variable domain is EAGVVQSPRYKIIEKKQPVAFWCNPISGHNTLYWYLQNLGQGPELLIRYENEEAVDDSQLPKDRFSAERLKGVDSTLKIQPAELGDSAVYLCASSLLGADTGELFFGEGSRLTVL.

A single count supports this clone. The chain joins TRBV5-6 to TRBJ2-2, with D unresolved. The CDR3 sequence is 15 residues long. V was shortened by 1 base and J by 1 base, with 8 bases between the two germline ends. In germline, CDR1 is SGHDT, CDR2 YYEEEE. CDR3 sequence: CASSLRWGNTGELFF. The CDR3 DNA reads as TGTGCCAGCAGCTTGCGATGGGGGAACACCGGGGAGCTGTTTTTT. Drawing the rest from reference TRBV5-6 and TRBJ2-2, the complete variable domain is DAGVTQSPTHLIKTRGQQVTLRCSPKSGHDTVSWYQQALGQGPQFIFQYYEEEERQRGNFPDRFSGHQFPNYSSELNVNALLLGDSALYLCASSLRWGNTGELFFGEGSRLTVL.

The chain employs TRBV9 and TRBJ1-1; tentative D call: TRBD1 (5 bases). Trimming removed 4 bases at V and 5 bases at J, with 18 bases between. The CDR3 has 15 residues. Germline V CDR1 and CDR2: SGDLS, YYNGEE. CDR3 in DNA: TGTGCCAGCAGCCCGCGGTCCGGGGGTGGTACTGAAGCTTTCTTT. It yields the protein CASSPRSGGGTEAFF. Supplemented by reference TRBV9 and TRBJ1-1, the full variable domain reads DSGVTQTPKHLITATGQRVTLRCSPRSGDLSVYWYQQSLDQGLQFLIQYYNGEERAKGNILERFSAQQFPDLHSELNLSSLELGDSALYFCASSPRSGGGTEAFFGQGTRLTVV.

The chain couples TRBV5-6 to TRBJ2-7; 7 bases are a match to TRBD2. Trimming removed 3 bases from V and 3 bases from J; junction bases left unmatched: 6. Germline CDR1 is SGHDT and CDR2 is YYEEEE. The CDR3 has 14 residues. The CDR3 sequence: CASSWEGRGYEQYF. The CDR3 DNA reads TGTGCCAGCAGCTGGGAGGGAAGAGGCTACGAGCAGTACTTC.

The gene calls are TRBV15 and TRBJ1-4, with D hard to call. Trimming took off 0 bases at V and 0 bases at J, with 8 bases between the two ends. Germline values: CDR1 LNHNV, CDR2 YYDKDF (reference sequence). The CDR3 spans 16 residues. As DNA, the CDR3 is TGTGCCACCAGCAGAGATTGGGCAGCAACTAATGAAAAACTGTTTTTT. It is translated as CATSRDWAATNEKLFF.

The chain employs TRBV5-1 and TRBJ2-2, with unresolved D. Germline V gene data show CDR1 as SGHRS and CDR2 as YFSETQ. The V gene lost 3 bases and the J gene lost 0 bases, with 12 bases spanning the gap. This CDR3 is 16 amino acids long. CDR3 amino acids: CASSSDGHSNTGELFF. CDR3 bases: TGCGCCAGCAGCTCGGACGGCCACTCGAACACCGGGGAGCTGTTTTTT. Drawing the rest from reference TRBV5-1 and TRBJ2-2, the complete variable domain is KAGVTQTPRYLIKTRGQQVTLSCSPISGHRSVSWYQQTPGQGLQFLFEYFSETQRNKGNFPGRFSGRQFSNSRSEMNVSTLELGDSALYLCASSSDGHSNTGELFFGEGSRLTVL.

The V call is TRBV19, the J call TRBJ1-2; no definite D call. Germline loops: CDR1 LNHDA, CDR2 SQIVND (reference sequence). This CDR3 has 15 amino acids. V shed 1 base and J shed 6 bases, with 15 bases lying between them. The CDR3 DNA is TGTGCCAGTAGTATAGGGCCCGCCACTGTGGATGGCTACACCTTC. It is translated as CASSIGPATVDGYTF.

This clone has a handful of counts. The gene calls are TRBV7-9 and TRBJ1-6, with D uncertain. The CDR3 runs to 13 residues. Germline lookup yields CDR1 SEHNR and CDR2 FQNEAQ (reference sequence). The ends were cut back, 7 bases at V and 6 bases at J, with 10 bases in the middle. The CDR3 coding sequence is TGTGCCAGCAACCTGGACGGTAATTCACCCCTCCACTTT. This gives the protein CASNLDGNSPLHF.

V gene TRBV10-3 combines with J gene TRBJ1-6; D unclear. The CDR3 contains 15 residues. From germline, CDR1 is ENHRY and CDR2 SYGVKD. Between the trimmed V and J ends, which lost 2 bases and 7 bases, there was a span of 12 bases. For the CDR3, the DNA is TGTGCCATCAGTGAGGAGAGACTGGGGAATTCACCCCTCCACTTT. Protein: CAISEERLGNSPLHF.

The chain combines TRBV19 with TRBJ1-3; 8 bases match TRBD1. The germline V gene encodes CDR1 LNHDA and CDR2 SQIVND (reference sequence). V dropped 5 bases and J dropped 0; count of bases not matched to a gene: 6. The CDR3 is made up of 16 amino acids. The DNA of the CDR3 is TGTGCCAGTAGTGCGGACAGGGTGAACTCTGGAAACACCATATATTTT. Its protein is CASSADRVNSGNTIYF.

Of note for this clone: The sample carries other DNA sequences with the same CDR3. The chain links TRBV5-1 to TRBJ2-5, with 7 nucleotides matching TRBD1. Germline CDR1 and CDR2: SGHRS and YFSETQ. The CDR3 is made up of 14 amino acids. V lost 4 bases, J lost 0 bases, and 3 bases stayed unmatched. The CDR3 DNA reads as TGCGCCAGCAGCCTGGGACAGTACCAAGAGACCCAGTACTTC. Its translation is CASSLGQYQETQYF.

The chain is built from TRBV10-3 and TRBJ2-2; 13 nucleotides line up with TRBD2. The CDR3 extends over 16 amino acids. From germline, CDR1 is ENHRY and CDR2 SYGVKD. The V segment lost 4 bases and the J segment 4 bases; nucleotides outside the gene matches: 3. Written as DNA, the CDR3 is TGTGCCATCAGTGCGGGACTAGCGGGGTTCACCGGGGAGCTGTTTTTT. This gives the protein CAISAGLAGFTGELFF.